In this sample, the clone carrying this T cell receptor beta chain turned up a few times. The antigen remains unidentified. This record belongs to a study of Graves' ophthalmopathy and Graves' hyperthyroidism. V was trimmed by 1 base and J by 8 bases, leaving 5 bases between them. The CDR3 runs to 11 residues. The term stable hyperthyroidism indicated an absence of ophthalmopathy within 18 months of follow-up. The diagnosis was founded upon clinical symptoms, serum thyroxine, TRAb, thyroid ultrasound and orbital computed tomography. The study amplified TCR beta CDR3 regions using RNA transcripts. The first-round RT-PCR employed HTBI primers together with the Qiagen OneStep RT-PCR kit. A multiplex PCR was then performed as the second round. TCRdb reprocessed the multiplex PCR reads with MiXCR, giving one entry per CDR3 protein. The sample has under 800,000 distinct CDR3 sequences, 20% to 25% seen once; the top ten hold more than 5.5%.

Whole-study results and caveats: Sensitivity reached approximately 85% and specificity 81.08% for a 13-signature model separating ophthalmopathy from stable hyperthyroidism.

This clonotype was obtained from a woman between 18 and 30 years old with stable Graves' hyperthyroidism. Some clones in this sample may be carry-over from other donors' samples. The V and J genes are TRBV12-3 or TRBV12-4 and TRBJ1-1; D is uncertain. Sequenced input: peripheral blood. CDR3 residues: CASSLGEEAFF. The CDR3 nucleotides read TGTGCCAGCAGTTTAGGGGAGGAAGCTTTCTTT.